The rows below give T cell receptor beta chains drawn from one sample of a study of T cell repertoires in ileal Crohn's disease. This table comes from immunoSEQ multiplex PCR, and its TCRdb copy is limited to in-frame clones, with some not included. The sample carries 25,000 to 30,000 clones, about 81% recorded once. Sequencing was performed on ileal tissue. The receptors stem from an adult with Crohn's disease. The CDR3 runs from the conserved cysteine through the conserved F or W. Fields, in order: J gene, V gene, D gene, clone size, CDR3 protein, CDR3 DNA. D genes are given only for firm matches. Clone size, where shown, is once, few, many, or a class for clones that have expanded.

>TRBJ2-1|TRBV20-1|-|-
CSVGHEQFF
TGCAGTGTGGGCCATGAGCAGTTCTTC
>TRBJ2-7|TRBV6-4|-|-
CASSYDSSGSYEQYF
TGTGCCAGCAGTTACGACAGCTCAGGCTCCTACGAGCAGTACTTC
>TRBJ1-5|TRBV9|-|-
CASSQSGGRRGNQPQHF
TGTGCCAGCAGCCAATCCGGGGGTCGGAGAGGCAATCAGCCCCAGCATTTT
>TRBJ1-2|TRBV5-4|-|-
CASSSVGGYGYTF
TGTGCCAGCAGCTCCGTCGGGGGCTATGGCTACACCTTC
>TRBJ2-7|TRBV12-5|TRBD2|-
CASGLSGGNEQYF
TGTGCTAGTGGTTTGTCGGGGGGAAACGAGCAGTACTTC
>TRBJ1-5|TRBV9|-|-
CASRREDGNQPQHF
TGTGCCAGTCGCAGGGAGGACGGCAATCAGCCCCAGCATTTT
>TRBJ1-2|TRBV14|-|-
CASSPEWGLGGYTF
TGTGCCAGCAGCCCAGAGTGGGGGCTGGGTGGCTACACCTTC
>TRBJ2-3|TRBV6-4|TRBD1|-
CASPTGDHTQYF
TGTGCCAGCCCTACAGGGGACCATACGCAGTATTTT
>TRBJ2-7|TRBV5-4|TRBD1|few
CASSSRTGASYEQYF
TGTGCCAGCAGCTCCCGGACAGGAGCCTCCTACGAGCAGTACTTC
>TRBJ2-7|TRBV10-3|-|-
CAIRGQGFYEQYF
TGTGCCATCAGAGGTCAGGGATTCTACGAGCAGTACTTC
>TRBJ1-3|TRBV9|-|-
CASSVEPPQGLTGNTIYF
TGTGCCAGCAGCGTAGAACCCCCACAGGGCCTTACTGGAAACACCATATATTTT
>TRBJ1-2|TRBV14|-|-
CASSQRTAYFNYGYTF
TGTGCCAGCAGCCAACGGACAGCCTACTTTAACTATGGCTACACCTTC
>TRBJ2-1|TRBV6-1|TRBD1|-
CASSAFGGTGGFEQFF
TGTGCCAGCAGTGCGTTTGGCGGGACAGGGGGCTTTGAGCAGTTCTTC
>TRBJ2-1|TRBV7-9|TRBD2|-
CASSSRTSGVYNEQFF
TGTGCCAGCAGCTCTAGGACTAGCGGGGTGTACAATGAGCAGTTCTTC
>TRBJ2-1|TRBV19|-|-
CASSNRQPYNEQFF
TGTGCCAGTAGTAATCGACAGCCCTACAATGAGCAGTTCTTC
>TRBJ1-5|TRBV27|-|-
CASSFRGGYSNQPQHF
TGTGCCAGCAGTTTCCGGGGGGGTTATAGCAATCAGCCCCAGCATTTT
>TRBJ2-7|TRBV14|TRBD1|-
CASSQRTGKAEQYF
TGTGCCAGCAGCCAAAGGACAGGGAAGGCCGAGCAGTACTTC
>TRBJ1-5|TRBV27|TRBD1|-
CASSDDPGGNQPQHF
TGTGCCAGCAGCGATGATCCAGGGGGAAATCAGCCCCAGCATTTT
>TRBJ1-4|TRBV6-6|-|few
CASRRVDVNEKLFF
TGTGCCAGTCGGCGGGTGGACGTTAATGAAAAACTGTTTTTT
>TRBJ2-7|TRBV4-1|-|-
CASSPSPYEQYF
TGCGCCAGCAGCCCCTCCCCCTACGAGCAGTACTTC
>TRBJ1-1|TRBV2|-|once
CASSEQGMNTEAFF
TGTGCCAGCAGTGAGCAGGGCATGAACACTGAAGCTTTCTTT
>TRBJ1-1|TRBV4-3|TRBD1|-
CASSQDPTGYTEAFF
TGCGCCAGCAGCCAAGATCCGACAGGGTACACTGAAGCTTTCTTT
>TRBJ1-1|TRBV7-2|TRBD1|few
CASSSRDRSLEAFF
TGTGCCAGCAGCTCCCGGGACAGGTCGTTAGAAGCTTTCTTT
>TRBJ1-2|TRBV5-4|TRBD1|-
CASSFDRGQVYGYTF
TGTGCCAGCAGTTTTGACAGGGGGCAGGTCTATGGCTACACCTTC
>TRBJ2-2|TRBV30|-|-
CAWRGENTGELFF
TGTGCCTGGAGGGGAGAGAACACCGGGGAGCTGTTTTTT
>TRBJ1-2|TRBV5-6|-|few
CASSLYRLKDGYTF
TGTGCCAGCAGCCTGTACAGGCTTAAGGATGGCTACACCTTC
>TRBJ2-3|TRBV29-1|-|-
CSVGRGTDTQYF
TGCAGCGTTGGAAGAGGCACAGATACGCAGTATTTT
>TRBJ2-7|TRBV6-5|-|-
CASRGWGENEQYF
TGTGCCAGCAGGGGGTGGGGGGAAAACGAGCAGTACTTC
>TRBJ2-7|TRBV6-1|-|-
CASSVYRDSYEQYF
TGTGCCAGCAGCGTTTACCGGGATTCCTACGAGCAGTACTTC
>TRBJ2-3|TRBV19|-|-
CASSTGQSDTQYF
TGTGCCAGTAGTACTGGACAGTCAGATACGCAGTATTTT
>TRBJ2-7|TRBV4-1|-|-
CASSKSPMQGTGYREQYF
TGCGCCAGCAGCAAATCACCTATGCAGGGTACCGGTTATCGAGAGCAGTACTTC
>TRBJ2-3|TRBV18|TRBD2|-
CASSPGGGADTQYF
TGTGCCAGCTCACCGGGCGGGGGTGCAGATACGCAGTATTTT
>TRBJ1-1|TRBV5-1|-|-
CASSLTTRVTEAFF
TGCGCCAGCAGCTTGACCACGCGTGTTACTGAAGCTTTCTTT
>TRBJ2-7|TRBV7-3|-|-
CASSSYGGYEQYF
TGTGCCAGCAGCTCCTATGGGGGGTACGAGCAGTACTTC
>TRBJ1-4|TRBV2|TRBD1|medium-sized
CASSDHRGLGKLFF
TGTGCCAGCAGTGATCACAGGGGTCTTGGGAAACTGTTTTTT
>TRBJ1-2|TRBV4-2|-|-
CASSQVGRGGYTF
TGTGCCAGCAGCCAAGTAGGCAGGGGCGGCTACACCTTC
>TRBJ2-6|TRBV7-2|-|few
CASSPQTLGGANVLTF
TGTGCCAGCAGCCCCCAGACCCTCGGGGGGGCCAACGTCCTGACTTTC
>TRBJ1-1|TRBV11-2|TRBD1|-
CASSPNDRGLKAFF
TGTGCCAGCAGCCCCAATGACAGGGGTTTAAAAGCTTTCTTT
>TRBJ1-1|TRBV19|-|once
CASSKTGSMNTEAFF
TGTGCCAGTAGCAAAACAGGTTCCATGAACACTGAAGCTTTCTTT
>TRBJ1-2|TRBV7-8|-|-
CASSSDRLWGYTF
TGTGCCAGCAGCTCCGACAGGCTCTGGGGCTACACCTTC